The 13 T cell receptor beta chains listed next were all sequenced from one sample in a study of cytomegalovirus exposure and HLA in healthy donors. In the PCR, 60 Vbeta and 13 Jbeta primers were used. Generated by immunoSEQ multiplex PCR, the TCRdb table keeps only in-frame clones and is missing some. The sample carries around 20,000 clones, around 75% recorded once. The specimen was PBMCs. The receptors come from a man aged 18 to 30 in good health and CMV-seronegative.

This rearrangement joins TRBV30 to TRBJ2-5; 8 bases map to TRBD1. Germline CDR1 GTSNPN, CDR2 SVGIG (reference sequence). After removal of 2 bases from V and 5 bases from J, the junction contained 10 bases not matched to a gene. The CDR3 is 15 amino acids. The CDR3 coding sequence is TGTGCCTGGAGTATCCCGACAGGGGTCTGGGAGACCCAGTACTTC. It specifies CAWSIPTGVWETQYF.

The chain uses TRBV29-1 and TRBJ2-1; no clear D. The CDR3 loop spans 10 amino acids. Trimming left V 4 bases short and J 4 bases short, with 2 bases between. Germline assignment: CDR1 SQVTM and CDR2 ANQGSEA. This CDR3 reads CSVAYNEQFF. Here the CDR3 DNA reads TGCAGCGTTGCTTACAATGAGCAGTTCTTC.

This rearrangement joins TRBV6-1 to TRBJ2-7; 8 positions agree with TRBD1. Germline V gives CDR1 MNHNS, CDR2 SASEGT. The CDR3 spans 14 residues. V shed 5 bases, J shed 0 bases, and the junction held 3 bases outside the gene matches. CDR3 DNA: TGTGCCAGCAGTTGGGACAGGTCCTCCTACGAGCAGTACTTC. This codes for CASSWDRSSYEQYF.

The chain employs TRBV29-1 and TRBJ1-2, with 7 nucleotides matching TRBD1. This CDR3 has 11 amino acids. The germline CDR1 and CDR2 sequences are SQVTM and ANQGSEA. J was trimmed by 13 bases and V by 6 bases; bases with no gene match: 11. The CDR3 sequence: CSVELQGRATF. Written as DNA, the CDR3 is TGCAGCGTCGAACTACAGGGGCGGGCCACCTTC.

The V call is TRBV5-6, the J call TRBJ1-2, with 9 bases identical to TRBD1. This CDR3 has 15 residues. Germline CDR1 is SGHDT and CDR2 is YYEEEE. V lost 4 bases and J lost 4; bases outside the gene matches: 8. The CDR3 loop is CASSLPGQGSYGYTF. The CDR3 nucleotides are TGTGCCAGCAGCCTTCCGGGACAGGGATCCTATGGCTACACCTTC.

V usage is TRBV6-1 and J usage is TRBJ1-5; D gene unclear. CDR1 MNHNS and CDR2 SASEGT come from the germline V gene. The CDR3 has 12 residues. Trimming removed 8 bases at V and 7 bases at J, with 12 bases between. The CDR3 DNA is TGTGCCAGCGGCCGGGATCCCCAGCCCCAGCATTTT. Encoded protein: CASGRDPQPQHF.

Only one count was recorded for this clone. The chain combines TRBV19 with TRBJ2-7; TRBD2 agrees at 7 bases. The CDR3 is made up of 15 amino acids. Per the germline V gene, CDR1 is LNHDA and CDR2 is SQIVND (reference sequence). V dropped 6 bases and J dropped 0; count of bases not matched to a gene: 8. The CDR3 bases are TGTGCCAGTAGGACTCGGGACTACGGCTCCTACGAGCAGTACTTC. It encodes CASRTRDYGSYEQYF.

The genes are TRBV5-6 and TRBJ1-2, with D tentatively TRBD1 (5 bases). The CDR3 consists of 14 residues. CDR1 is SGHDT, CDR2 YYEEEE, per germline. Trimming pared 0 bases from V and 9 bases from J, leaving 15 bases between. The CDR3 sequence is CASSLDYGRVSYTF. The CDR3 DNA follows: TGTGCCAGCAGCTTGGATTACGGCAGGGTCAGCTACACCTTC.

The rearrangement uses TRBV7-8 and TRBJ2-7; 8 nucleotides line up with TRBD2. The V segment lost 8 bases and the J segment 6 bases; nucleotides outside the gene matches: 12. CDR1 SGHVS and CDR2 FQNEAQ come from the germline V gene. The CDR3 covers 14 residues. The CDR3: CASRSREGLAEQYF. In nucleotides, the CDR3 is TGTGCCAGCCGCTCTCGGGAGGGGCTCGCCGAGCAGTACTTC.

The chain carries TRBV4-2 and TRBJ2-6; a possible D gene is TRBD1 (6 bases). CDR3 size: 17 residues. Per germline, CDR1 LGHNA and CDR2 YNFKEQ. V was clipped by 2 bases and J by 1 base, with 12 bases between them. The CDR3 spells CASSQFPQGSGANVLTF. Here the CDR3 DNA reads TGTGCCAGCAGCCAATTTCCCCAGGGGTCTGGGGCCAACGTCCTGACTTTC.

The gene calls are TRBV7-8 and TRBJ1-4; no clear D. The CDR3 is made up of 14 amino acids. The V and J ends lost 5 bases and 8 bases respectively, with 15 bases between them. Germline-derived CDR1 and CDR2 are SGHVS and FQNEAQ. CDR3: CASSPAPTREKLFF. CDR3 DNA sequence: TGTGCCAGCAGCCCGGCTCCGACGAGGGAAAAACTGTTTTTT.

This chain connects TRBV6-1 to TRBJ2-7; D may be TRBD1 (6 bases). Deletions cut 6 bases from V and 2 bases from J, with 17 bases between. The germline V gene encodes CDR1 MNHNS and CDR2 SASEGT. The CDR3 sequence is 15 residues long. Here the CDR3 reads CASRGLDRSPYEQYF. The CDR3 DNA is TGTGCCAGCAGGGGCTTGGACAGATCTCCCTACGAGCAGTACTTC.

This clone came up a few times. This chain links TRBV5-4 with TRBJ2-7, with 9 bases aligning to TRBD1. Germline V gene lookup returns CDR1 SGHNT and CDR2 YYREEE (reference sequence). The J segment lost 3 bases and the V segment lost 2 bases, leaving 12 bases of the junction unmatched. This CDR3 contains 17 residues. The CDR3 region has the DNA TGTGCCAGCAGCTTAAACTCCGTATTGGACAGGGGCTACGAGCAGTACTTC. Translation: CASSLNSVLDRGYEQYF.